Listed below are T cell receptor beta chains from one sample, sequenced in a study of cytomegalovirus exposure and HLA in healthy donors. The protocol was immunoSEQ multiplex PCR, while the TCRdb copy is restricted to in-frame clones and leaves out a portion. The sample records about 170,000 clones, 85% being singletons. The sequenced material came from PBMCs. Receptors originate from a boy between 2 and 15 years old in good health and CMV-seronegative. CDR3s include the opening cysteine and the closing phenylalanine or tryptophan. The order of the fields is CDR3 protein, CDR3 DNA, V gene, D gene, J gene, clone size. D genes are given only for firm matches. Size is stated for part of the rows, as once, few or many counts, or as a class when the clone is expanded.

CDR3 protein: CASSDSGEGDTQYF
CDR3 DNA: TGTGCCAGCAGTGACTCGGGCGAGGGAGATACGCAGTATTTT
V gene: TRBV6-4
D gene: .
J gene: TRBJ2-3
clone size: few

CDR3 protein: CASSEGTSGKWETQYF
CDR3 DNA: TGTGCCAGCAGTGAGGGGACTAGCGGGAAGTGGGAGACCCAGTACTTC
V gene: TRBV6-1
D gene: TRBD2
J gene: TRBJ2-5
clone size: .

CDR3 protein: CAWAGSPRDGYTF
CDR3 DNA: TGTGCCTGGGCAGGGTCCCCCCGTGACGGCTACACCTTC
V gene: TRBV30
D gene: .
J gene: TRBJ1-2
clone size: .

CDR3 protein: CASSLRPLAIGGTQYF
CDR3 DNA: TGTGCCAGCAGTTTACGGCCCCTAGCGATAGGAGGTACGCAGTATTTT
V gene: TRBV27
D gene: .
J gene: TRBJ2-3
clone size: .

CDR3 protein: CASSSGMNTEAFF
CDR3 DNA: TGCGCCAGCAGCTCGGGGATGAACACTGAAGCTTTCTTT
V gene: TRBV5-1
D gene: .
J gene: TRBJ1-1
clone size: .

CDR3 protein: CASSFLQRGKETQYF
CDR3 DNA: TGTGCCAGCAGCTTCTTACAGCGGGGAAAAGAGACCCAGTACTTC
V gene: TRBV5-4
D gene: TRBD2
J gene: TRBJ2-5
clone size: once

CDR3 protein: CASSPRPSNYGYTF
CDR3 DNA: TGTGCCAGCAGCCCTAGACCGAGCAACTATGGCTACACCTTC
V gene: TRBV14
D gene: .
J gene: TRBJ1-2
clone size: few

CDR3 protein: CASSFGTGLEKLFF
CDR3 DNA: TGTGCCAGCAGTTTCGGGACAGGGCTTGAAAAACTGTTTTTT
V gene: TRBV28
D gene: TRBD1
J gene: TRBJ1-4
clone size: .

CDR3 protein: CASSPRQGAAKNIQYF
CDR3 DNA: TGTGCCAGCAGCCCGCGACAGGGGGCGGCCAAAAACATTCAGTACTTC
V gene: TRBV2
D gene: TRBD1
J gene: TRBJ2-4
clone size: .

CDR3 protein: CASREGRGLYEAFF
CDR3 DNA: TGTGCCAGCAGAGAAGGCAGGGGGCTTTATGAAGCTTTCTTT
V gene: TRBV5-8
D gene: TRBD1
J gene: TRBJ1-1
clone size: few

CDR3 protein: CASSHSATGGREQFF
CDR3 DNA: TGTGCCTCCTCTCATTCAGCGACAGGGGGTAGGGAGCAGTTCTTC
V gene: TRBV6-1
D gene: TRBD1
J gene: TRBJ2-1
clone size: .

CDR3 protein: CASSETDSSYEQYF
CDR3 DNA: TGTGCCAGCAGTGAAACTGACAGCTCCTACGAGCAGTACTTC
V gene: TRBV2
D gene: .
J gene: TRBJ2-7
clone size: .

CDR3 protein: CASSLYSDTQYF
CDR3 DNA: TGTGCCAGCAGCTTGTATTCCGATACGCAGTATTTT
V gene: TRBV5-4
D gene: .
J gene: TRBJ2-3
clone size: .